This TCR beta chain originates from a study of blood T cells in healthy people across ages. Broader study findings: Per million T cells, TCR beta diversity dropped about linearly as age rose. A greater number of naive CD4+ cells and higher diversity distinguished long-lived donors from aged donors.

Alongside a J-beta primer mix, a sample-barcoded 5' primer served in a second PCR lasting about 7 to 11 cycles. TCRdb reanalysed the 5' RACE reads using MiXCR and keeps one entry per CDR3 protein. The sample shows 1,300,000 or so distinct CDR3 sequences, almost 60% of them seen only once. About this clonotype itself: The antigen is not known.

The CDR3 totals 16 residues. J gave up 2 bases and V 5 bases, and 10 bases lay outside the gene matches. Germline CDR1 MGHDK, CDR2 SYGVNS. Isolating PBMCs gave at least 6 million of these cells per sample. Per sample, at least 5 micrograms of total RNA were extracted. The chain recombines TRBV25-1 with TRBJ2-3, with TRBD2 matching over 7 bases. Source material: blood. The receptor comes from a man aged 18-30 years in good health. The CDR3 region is CASSPSLALDTDTQYF. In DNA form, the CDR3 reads TGTGCCAGCAGTCCTTCACTAGCGTTGGACACAGATACGCAGTATTTT.